The rows below give T cell receptor beta chains drawn from one sample of a study of blood T cells in healthy people across ages. TCRdb ran MiXCR on the 5' RACE reads and lists one entry per CDR3 protein. The data hold around 1,800,000 distinct CDR3 sequences, with 39% observed a single time. The sample was blood. The receptors come from a human donor in good health. The CDR3 runs from the conserved cysteine through the conserved F or W. Fields, in order: V gene, D gene, clone size, J gene, CDR3 protein, CDR3 DNA. The D gene is left open where the match is weak. Expanded clones are given a class, and other clones once, few, many or no size at all.

TRBV9,TRBD1,once,TRBJ1-6,CASGTRTGDSPLHF,TGTGCCAGCGGCACCAGGACAGGGGACTCACCCCTCCACTTT
TRBV7-2,-,few,TRBJ1-1,CASRLSGGARATEAFF,TGTGCCAGCAGGTTAAGCGGGGGGGCGCGAGCTACTGAAGCTTTCTTT
TRBV27,TRBD1,-,TRBJ1-2,CASSLQGVSLLGYTF,TGTGCCAGCAGTTTACAGGGGGTTTCTCTTCTCGGCTACACCTTC
TRBV27,TRBD1,once,TRBJ1-2,CVSSTSGTANYGYTF,TGTGTCAGCAGTACCTCCGGGACAGCAAACTATGGCTACACCTTC
TRBV20-1,-,few,TRBJ1-5,CSARDRTTTGTDSQPQHF,TGCAGTGCTAGAGACCGTACTACGACCGGGACGGATTCCCAGCCCCAGCATTTT
TRBV6-6,-,few,TRBJ2-3,CASSYSERGTQYF,TGTGCCAGCAGTTACTCGGAGAGAGGGACGCAGTATTTT
TRBV5-1,-,-,TRBJ2-7,CASRIDSTNSYEQYF,TGCGCCAGCAGGATTGACAGTACAAACTCCTACGAGCAGTACTTC
TRBV29-1,TRBD1,few,TRBJ2-5,CSVTGGLVETQYF,TGCAGCGTCACAGGGGGTCTTGTTGAGACCCAGTACTTC
TRBV5-1,-,-,TRBJ2-3,CASSPATSPSTDMQYF,TGCGCCAGCAGCCCAGCCACTAGCCCGAGCACAGATATGCAGTATTTT
TRBV4-3,-,-,TRBJ2-3,CASSQVPRRGADTQYF,TGCGCCAGCAGCCAGGTCCCAAGACGAGGGGCAGATACGCAGTATTTT
TRBV27,-,few,TRBJ2-7,CASRRRGAYEQYF,TGTGCCTCCAGACGGAGGGGCGCCTACGAGCAGTACTTC
TRBV12-3/TRBV12-4,TRBD1,-,TRBJ1-2,CASSSDRVGYGYTF,TGTGCCAGCAGTTCCGACAGGGTCGGCTATGGCTACACCTTC
TRBV4-1,-,few,TRBJ2-3,CASSLPRGSMSDTQYF,TGCGCCAGCAGCCTACCACGTGGATCGATGTCAGATACGCAGTATTTT
TRBV11-2,TRBD2,few,TRBJ2-3,CASSSKGLAGTDTQYF,TGTGCCAGCAGCTCGAAAGGACTAGCGGGAACAGATACGCAGTATTTT
TRBV29-1,-,-,TRBJ2-5,CSVGATGTETQYF,TGCAGCGTTGGGGCCACAGGGACGGAGACCCAGTACTTC
TRBV20-1,-,-,TRBJ1-1,CSARSRTDTEAFF,TGCAGTGCTAGGTCCCGGACAGACACTGAAGCTTTCTTT
TRBV20-1,-,few,TRBJ2-7,CSAGGQSSYEQYF,TGCAGTGCTGGTGGACAGAGCTCCTACGAGCAGTACTTC
TRBV28,-,few,TRBJ2-4,CASSLIRQAGSKNIQYF,TGTGCCAGCAGTTTAATAAGGCAGGCTGGGTCCAAAAACATTCAGTACTTC
TRBV7-9,TRBD2,few,TRBJ2-1,CASSLAPSGGDNEQFF,TGTGCCAGCAGCTTAGCGCCTAGCGGGGGGGACAATGAGCAGTTCTTC
TRBV4-2,TRBD1,-,TRBJ1-2,CASSQAGRGQTNYGYTF,TGTGCCAGCAGCCAAGCAGGGAGGGGGCAAACTAACTATGGCTACACCTTC
TRBV7-8,-,-,TRBJ2-2,CASSLEQITNTGELFF,TGTGCCAGCAGCTTAGAACAAATTACGAACACCGGGGAGCTGTTTTTT
TRBV15,-,-,TRBJ2-7,CATSSSQGLSSYEQYF,TGTGCCACCAGCAGTTCACAGGGCCTAAGCTCCTACGAGCAGTACTTC
TRBV20-1,-,-,TRBJ1-1,CSAHLVVPGPNTEAFF,TGCAGTGCTCACCTCGTCGTTCCGGGCCCGAACACTGAAGCTTTCTTT
TRBV9,-,-,TRBJ2-1,CASRLGSPDHHEQVF,TGTGCCAGCAGATTGGGGAGCCCGGATCATCATGAGCAGGTCTTC
TRBV15,-,-,TRBJ2-7,CATSRDFDPFEQYF,TGTGCCACCAGCAGAGACTTCGACCCTTTCGAGCAGTACTTC
TRBV12-3/TRBV12-4,-,-,TRBJ1-1,CASSSDGGTRAFF,TGTGCCAGCAGTTCGGACGGGGGGACGCGGGCTTTCTTT
TRBV7-9,-,-,TRBJ2-7,CASSFTGVLYEQYF,TGTGCCAGCAGCTTCACTGGGGTCCTCTACGAGCAGTACTTC
TRBV3-1,-,-,TRBJ2-3,CASSQGPPLSTDTQYF,TGTGCCAGCAGCCAAGGCCCTCCATTATCCACAGATACGCAGTATTTT
TRBV10-3,TRBD1,-,TRBJ2-3,CAIRHDRGVRDTQYF,TGTGCCATCAGACATGACAGGGGAGTGCGAGATACGCAGTATTTT
TRBV20-1,TRBD2,few,TRBJ2-7,CSASHPSGAYEQYF,TGCAGTGCTAGTCACCCTAGCGGAGCCTACGAGCAGTACTTC
TRBV11-2,-,-,TRBJ1-4,CASSLFSTGRGEKLFF,TGTGCCAGCAGCTTATTTTCGACGGGGAGGGGTGAAAAACTGTTTTTT
TRBV6-1,TRBD1,-,TRBJ1-6,CASSDDRVRNSPLHF,TGTGCCAGCAGTGACGACAGGGTTCGGAATTCACCCCTCCACTTT
TRBV30,-,-,TRBJ1-5,CAWSAGHGLSNQPQHF,TGTGCCTGGAGTGCTGGACACGGGCTTAGCAATCAGCCCCAGCATTTT
TRBV29-1,-,-,TRBJ2-5,CSVGHSGRYQETRYF,TGCAGCGTTGGCCACAGCGGGCGATACCAAGAGACCCGGTACTTC
TRBV28,-,-,TRBJ2-7,CASSLGRFQGIMDGYEQYF,TGTGCCAGCAGTTTAGGCCGATTCCAGGGAATAATGGACGGCTACGAGCAGTACTTC
TRBV9,-,-,TRBJ2-3,CASSAHTRSDTQYF,TGTGCCAGCAGCGCGCATACTAGGTCAGATACGCAGTATTTT
TRBV27,-,-,TRBJ2-7,CASSSNGQHEQYF,TGTGCCAGCAGTTCAAACGGACAGCACGAGCAGTACTTC
TRBV5-5,-,-,TRBJ1-4,CASSRQSTNEKLFF,TGTGCCAGCAGCCGACAGTCAACTAATGAAAAACTGTTTTTT
TRBV28,-,-,TRBJ2-4,CASRTRAKNIQYF,TGTGCCAGCAGGACACGAGCCAAAAACATTCAGTACTTC
TRBV20-1,-,few,TRBJ1-2,CSASLISSNYGYTF,TGCAGTGCTAGCTTAATCAGCTCCAACTATGGCTACACCTTC
TRBV12-3/TRBV12-4,-,few,TRBJ1-1,CASSLANLGEAFF,TGTGCCAGCAGTTTAGCCAACCTGGGAGAAGCTTTCTTT
TRBV3-1,TRBD1,-,TRBJ2-7,CASSYRGRNEQYF,TGTGCCAGCAGCTACAGGGGGAGGAACGAGCAGTACTTC